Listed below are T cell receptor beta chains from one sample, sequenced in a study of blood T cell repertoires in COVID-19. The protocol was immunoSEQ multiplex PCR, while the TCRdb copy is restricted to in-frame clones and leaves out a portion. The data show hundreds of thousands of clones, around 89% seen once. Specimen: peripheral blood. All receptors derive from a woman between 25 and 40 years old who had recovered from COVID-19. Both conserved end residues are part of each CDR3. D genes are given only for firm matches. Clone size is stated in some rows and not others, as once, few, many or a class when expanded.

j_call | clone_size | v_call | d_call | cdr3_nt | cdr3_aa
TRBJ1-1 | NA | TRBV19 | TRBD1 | TGTGCCAGTAGTAATGCCCTAGGACAGGGGCGCCCTCGGACTGAAGCTTTCTTT | CASSNALGQGRPRTEAFF
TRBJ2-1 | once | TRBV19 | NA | TGTGCCAGTAATCCCGGCGGGGCCGATGAGCAGTTCTTC | CASNPGGADEQFF
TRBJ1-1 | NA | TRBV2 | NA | TGTGCCAGCAGTGAAGCTTTGGGGATGCGGGGCACTGAAGCTTTCTTT | CASSEALGMRGTEAFF
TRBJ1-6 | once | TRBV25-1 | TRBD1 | TGTGCCAGCAGTGACTCTCTCCGGGACAGGGGAAATTCACCCCTCCACTTT | CASSDSLRDRGNSPLHF
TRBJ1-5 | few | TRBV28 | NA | TGTGCCAGCAGTCCCCAGGCCTGGCTCCGCAATCAGCCCCAGCATTTT | CASSPQAWLRNQPQHF
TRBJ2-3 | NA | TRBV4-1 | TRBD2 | TGCGCCAGCAGCCAAGCAACCGGGACTAGAAGCGCAGATACGCAGTATTTT | CASSQATGTRSADTQYF
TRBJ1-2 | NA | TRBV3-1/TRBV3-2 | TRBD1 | TGTGCCAGCAGCCAAGGGACAGGGACGTGGGCTAACTATGGCTACACCTTC | CASSQGTGTWANYGYTF
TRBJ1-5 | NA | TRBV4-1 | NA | TGCGCCAGCAGCCAAGGCGGGTTCCCAAATCAGCCCCAGCATTTT | CASSQGGFPNQPQHF
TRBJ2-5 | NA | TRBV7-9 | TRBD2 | TGTGCCAGCAGCTCCTTTAGCGGGGGGCCAGGGGAGACCCAGTACTTC | CASSSFSGGPGETQYF
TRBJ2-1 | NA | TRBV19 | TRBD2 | TGTGCCAGTAGGACTAGCGGATATACTTACAATGAGCAGTTCTTC | CASRTSGYTYNEQFF
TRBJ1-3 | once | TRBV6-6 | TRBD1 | TGTGCCAGCAGAGCAGGACAGGAAATATCTGGAAACACCATATATTTT | CASRAGQEISGNTIYF
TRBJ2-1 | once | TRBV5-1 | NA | TGCGCCAGCAGCTTGGGGGGAGAGAATGAGCAGTTCTTC | CASSLGGENEQFF
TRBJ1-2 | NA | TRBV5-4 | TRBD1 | TGTGCCAGCAGCGTGACAGGGGCGAGTAACTATGGCTACACCTTC | CASSVTGASNYGYTF
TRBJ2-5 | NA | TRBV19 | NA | TGTGCCAGTAGTAGGACAGATCAAGAGACCCAGTACTTC | CASSRTDQETQYF
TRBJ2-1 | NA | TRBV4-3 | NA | TGCGCCAGCAGCTTAATGACAGTGGAGCGGGACAATGAGCAGTTCTTC | CASSLMTVERDNEQFF
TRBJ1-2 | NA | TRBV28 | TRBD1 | TGTGCCAGCAGTGCCGGTGGGACAGGGGATGGTTATGGCTACACCTTC | CASSAGGTGDGYGYTF
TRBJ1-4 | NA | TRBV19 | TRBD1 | TGTGCCAGTACCCCTGGCGGACAGGGGAGGCGCTGGGGATGGTTTTTT | CASTPGGQGRRWGWFF
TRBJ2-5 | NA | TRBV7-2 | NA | TGTGCCAGCAGCTTAGGTCCGGGGTGGGGGCAGACCCAGTACTTC | CASSLGPGWGQTQYF
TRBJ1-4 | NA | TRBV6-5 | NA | TGTGCCAGCAGTTTAGGGGGTACTAATGAAAAACTGTTTTTT | CASSLGGTNEKLFF
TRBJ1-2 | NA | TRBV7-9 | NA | TGTGCCAGCAGCTTCGGACTTGGGGATGGCTACACCTTC | CASSFGLGDGYTF
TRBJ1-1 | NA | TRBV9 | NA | TGTGCCAGCAGCCCCCGGGCGACTCTCTTACGGGGGGTGGTGAACACTGAAGCTTTCTTT | CASSPRATLLRGVVNTEAFF
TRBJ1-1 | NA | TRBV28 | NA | TGTGCCAGCACCCAAGGGGGGGCCTGGGGTGAAGCTTTCTTT | CASTQGGAWGEAFF
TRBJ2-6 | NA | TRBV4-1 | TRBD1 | TGCGCCAGCAGCCAAGATGGGCAGGGGGCTGGGGCCAACGTCCTGACTTTC | CASSQDGQGAGANVLTF
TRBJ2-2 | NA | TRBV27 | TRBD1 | TGTGCCAGCAGTTTAGGGACAGGTGGAGCCGGGGAGCTGTTTTTT | CASSLGTGGAGELFF
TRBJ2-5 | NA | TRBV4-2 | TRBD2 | TGTGCCAGCAGGCCACGGACTAGCGGGGAACAAGAGACCCAGTACTTC | CASRPRTSGEQETQYF
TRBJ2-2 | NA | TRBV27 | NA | TGTGCCAGCGAGCCAGCGCCTGCCACCGGGGAGCTGTTTTTT | CASEPAPATGELFF
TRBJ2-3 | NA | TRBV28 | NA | TGTGCCAGCCTAGGAACTGTTTATGAAGATACGCAGTATTTT | CASLGTVYEDTQYF
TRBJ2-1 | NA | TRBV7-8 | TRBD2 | TGTGCCAGCACCACAACCGGGACTACAAATGAGCAGTTCTTC | CASTTTGTTNEQFF
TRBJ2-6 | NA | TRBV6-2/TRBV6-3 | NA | TGTGCCAGCAGTCTATTTCGGTACTCCAACGTCCTGACTTTC | CASSLFRYSNVLTF
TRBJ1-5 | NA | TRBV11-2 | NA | TGTGCCAGCAGCTTATTATATTATAGCAATCAGCCCCAGCATTTT | CASSLLYYSNQPQHF
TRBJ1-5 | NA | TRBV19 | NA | TGTGCCAGTAGTATTCCGGATCAGCCCCAGCATTTT | CASSIPDQPQHF
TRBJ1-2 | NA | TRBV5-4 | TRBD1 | TGTGCCAGCAGCTTGGAGGACAGGGTGGGAGGCTACACCTTC | CASSLEDRVGGYTF
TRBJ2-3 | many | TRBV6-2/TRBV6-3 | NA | TGTGCCAGCAGTTACTCGGCTAGCCCCACAGATACGCAGTATTTT | CASSYSASPTDTQYF
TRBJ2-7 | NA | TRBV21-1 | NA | TGTGCCAGCAGCGCGCAGACAGGGAGTAACGAGCAGTACTTC | CASSAQTGSNEQYF
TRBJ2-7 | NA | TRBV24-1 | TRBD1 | TGTGCCACCAGTGATCCACGGACAGGGGCCTACGAGCAGTACTTC | CATSDPRTGAYEQYF
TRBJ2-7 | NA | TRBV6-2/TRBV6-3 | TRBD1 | TGTGCCAGCAGTCCAGGACAGGGAAGCTACGAGCAGTACTTC | CASSPGQGSYEQYF
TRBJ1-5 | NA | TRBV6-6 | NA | TGTGCCAGCAGTTACCAAGCGAGCAATCAGCCCCAGCATTTT | CASSYQASNQPQHF
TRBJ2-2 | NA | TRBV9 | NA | TGTGCCAGCAGCCGTAGGGAGCGTCGAACCGGGGAGCTGTTTTTT | CASSRRERRTGELFF
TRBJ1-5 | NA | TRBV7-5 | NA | TGTGCCAGAAGCTTCCGAGGCGGGCGTAGCAATCAGCCCCAGCATTTT | CARSFRGGRSNQPQHF
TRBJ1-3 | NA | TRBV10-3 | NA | TGTGCCATCAGTATTACAGGGTCTGGAAACACCATATATTTT | CAISITGSGNTIYF
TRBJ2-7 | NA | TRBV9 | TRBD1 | TGTGCCAGCAGCGATACCGGGACAGGCGGCGAGCAGTACTTC | CASSDTGTGGEQYF
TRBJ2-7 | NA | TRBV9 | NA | TGTGCCAGCAGCGGTCCCGGGACACAAACCTACGAGCAGTACTTC | CASSGPGTQTYEQYF
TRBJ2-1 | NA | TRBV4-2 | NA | TGTGCCAGCAGCGCGGGACTCGGATACAATGAGCAGTTCTTC | CASSAGLGYNEQFF
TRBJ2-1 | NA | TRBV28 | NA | TGTGCCAGCAGTTTTCCTAGCGCAACCTACAATGAGCAGTTCTTC | CASSFPSATYNEQFF
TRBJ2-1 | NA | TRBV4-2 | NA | TGTGCCAGCAGCCAAGAGTTATCAAGAGGGTACAATGAGCAGTTCTTC | CASSQELSRGYNEQFF
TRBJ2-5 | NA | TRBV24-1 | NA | TGTGCCACCAGTGATACTACCCCCCGGGTCCAGTACTTC | CATSDTTPRVQYF